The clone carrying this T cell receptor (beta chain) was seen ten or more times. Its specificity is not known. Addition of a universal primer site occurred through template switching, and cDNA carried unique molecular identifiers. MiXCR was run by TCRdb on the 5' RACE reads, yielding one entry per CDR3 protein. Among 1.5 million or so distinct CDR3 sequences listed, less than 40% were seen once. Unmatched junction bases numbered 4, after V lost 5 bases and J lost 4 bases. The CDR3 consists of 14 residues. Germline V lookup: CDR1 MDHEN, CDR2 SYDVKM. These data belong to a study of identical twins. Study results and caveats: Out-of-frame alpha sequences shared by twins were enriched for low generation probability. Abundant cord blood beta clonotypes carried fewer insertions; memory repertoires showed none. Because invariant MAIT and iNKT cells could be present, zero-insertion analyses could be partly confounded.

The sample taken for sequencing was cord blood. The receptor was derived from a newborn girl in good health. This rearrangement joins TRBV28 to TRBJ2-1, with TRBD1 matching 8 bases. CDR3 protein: CASSPRQGYNEQFF. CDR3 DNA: TGTGCCAGCAGTCCCCGACAGGGGTACAATGAGCAGTTCTTC.